This T cell receptor (beta chain) was documented in a study of a mutant IDH1 vaccine in newly diagnosed glioma (dated by TCRdb to 2020 to 2022). For the study in its entirety: Eight vaccinations were administered to patients in weeks 1, 3, 5, 7, 11, 15, 19 and 23, corresponding to visits V03 through V10. Vaccination started 4-6 weeks after radiotherapy alone, or was given together with temozolomide cycles in the groups whose treatment included chemotherapy. Of the roughly 34 treated patients, approximately 60% were male and approximately 38% were female, and a mean age of approximately 40 years was recorded. Before enrollment, most patients had been given radiochemotherapy with temozolomide as standard therapy, while the rest had received either radiotherapy alone or temozolomide alone. Six visits were used for peripheral blood collection: V03 (baseline), V05, V07, V10, V12 and V13. For exploratory analyses, longitudinal TCRB deep sequencing was carried out in under 30 treated patients wherever samples were available. Findings and caveats that apply to the study as a whole: Immune responses induced by the vaccine were seen in more than 85% of patients across multiple MHC alleles. The authors stated that sample limitations prevented analyses of patient blood samples from being reproduced. Selection of PBMC samples for TCRB deep sequencing was based on availability. Pseudoprogression appeared unrelated to alterations in the top peripheral T cell clonotypes detected by TCRB sequencing.

Clipping removes 4 bases from V and 5 bases from J, with 7 as the unmatched junction base count. The CDR3 sequence holds 14 residues, the cysteine and phenylalanine included. The sequence is cut down to CDR3 DNA, 42 bases in frame from base 1. CDR1 SGHRS and CDR2 YFSETQ are derived from the germline V gene. The time point label for this specimen denotes: week 23, last vaccination. Each vaccine dose was 300 ug of a 20-mer mutant IDH1 peptide in Montanide, given subcutaneously with topical imiquimod. All donors had newly diagnosed IDH1-mutant astrocytomas of WHO grade 3 or 4 that showed loss of nuclear ATRX. The samples were drawn from NOA16, a multicentre, single-arm, open-label phase I trial in Germany that tested a mutant IDH1 peptide vaccine in humans for the first time. Genomic DNA for TCRB sequencing was extracted from EDTA blood using the DNeasy Blood and Tissue Kit. On this clone: It has no known antigen specificity. Base qualities are not recorded, but no much larger clone differs from it by a single base.

Library generation was performed with the immunoSEQ multiplex PCR assay. Rearranged TCR beta chain sequences were amplified with the hsTCRB Kit following the manufacturer's protocol. TCRB libraries were sequenced on an Illumina MiSeq. For the original study's pipeline: Demultiplexing, trimming and gene mapping were performed with the kit vendor's proprietary platform. Entries here come from immuneACCESS through TCRdb and include only in-frame sequences with V and J called. Some clones fail to appear in such tables; in the studies checked, an unresolved V gene covers under half of the shortfall, and the cause of the remainder is unknown. V, J and clone size reflect that table, while D and trimming were determined from the DNA. The sample yields 26,000 or so clones; approximately 80% were counted once. The ten largest clones add up to approximately 15% of the sample.

Sequencing used PBMCs, obtained from a glioma patient whose treatment included an IDH1 peptide vaccine. The receptor's source is a woman aged 25 to 39 with glioma. In this chain, TRBV5-1 is recombined with TRBJ2-7, with 9 bases matching TRBD1. The CDR3 corresponds to CASSPDRDRDEQYF. The sequenced DNA: TGCGCCAGCAGCCCGGACCGGGACAGGGACGAGCAGTACTTC.